This record concerns one TCR beta chain sequence. Its antigen is not identified. The data derive from a study of T cell clonotyping in hematopoietic cell transplantation. TCRdb keeps only in-frame clones here, not all; method: immunoSEQ multiplex PCR. The profile shows 15,000 to 20,000 clones, roughly 84% of them singletons. Study-wide results and caveats: Cells were unsorted, so CD4 and CD8 contributions were not separated. Pathologically expanded recipient clonotypes increased progressively from day 30 to day 180 as diversity fell.

This CDR3 is built from 15 residues. Germline lookup yields CDR1 SGHRS and CDR2 YFSETQ. The junction had 7 bases not matched to a gene; V was cut back by 4 bases and J by 3 bases. The gene calls are TRBV5-1 and TRBJ1-1; 9 positions agree with TRBD1. Source material: peripheral blood mononuclear cells. The receptor comes from a man between 60 and 75 years old in good health. Some clones in this sample may be carry-over from other donors' samples. The CDR3 protein is CASSNRGPGDTEAFF. The CDR3, as DNA: TGCGCCAGCAGCAACAGGGGGCCTGGGGACACTGAAGCTTTCTTT.